The rows below give T cell receptor beta chains drawn from one sample of a study of molecular identifiers for immune sequencing clone quantification. One entry per CDR3 protein, called by TCRdb with MiXCR from the PCR reads. This sample has 400,000 to 600,000 distinct CDR3 sequences, with 25% found just once. Sequencing was done on a sample of naive CD8+ T cells from blood, with Jurkat cell RNA spiked in. All receptors derive from a human donor in good health. Some libraries in this study had Jurkat cell RNA spiked in. The CDR3 runs from the conserved cysteine through the conserved F or W. A D gene is named only where the DNA matches it firmly. For some rows the clone size is stated as once, few or many, or as a class when expanded; others skip it.

DNA: TGTGCCAGCCTTAGCGACGCGAACACCGGGGAGCTGTTTTTT
CDR3: CASLSDANTGELFF
D: NA
size: NA
J: TRBJ2-2
V: TRBV2

DNA: TGTGCCAGCAGCCCGCATGGGGTTGAAAGCTCTGGAAACACCATATATTTT
CDR3: CASSPHGVESSGNTIYF
D: NA
size: few
J: TRBJ1-3
V: TRBV7-9

DNA: TGTGCCAGCAGCTTGGGATCGACAGTCAACTATAATTCACCCCTCCACTTT
CDR3: CASSLGSTVNYNSPLHF
D: NA
size: many
J: TRBJ1-6
V: TRBV7-6

DNA: TGTGCCAGCAGCTTGGGACAGGGGATTCACACTGAAGCTTTCTTT
CDR3: CASSLGQGIHTEAFF
D: TRBD1
size: many
J: TRBJ1-1
V: TRBV7-9

DNA: TGTGCCAGTAGTAAAGGGGCCGCCTCAGGAAACACCATATATTTT
CDR3: CASSKGAASGNTIYF
D: NA
size: NA
J: TRBJ1-3
V: TRBV19

DNA: TGTGCCAGCAGCCAAGAGGACTACCAGGCGACAGAGCAGTACTTC
CDR3: CASSQEDYQATEQYF
D: NA
size: many
J: TRBJ2-7
V: TRBV4-2

DNA: TGTGCCAGCTATCCTACGACAGGGGCGTTGGATGAGCAGTTCTTC
CDR3: CASYPTTGALDEQFF
D: TRBD1
size: NA
J: TRBJ2-1
V: TRBV7-9

DNA: TGTGCCAGCAGTGGCGGGACACCTGGACCTTATAATTCACCCCACCACTTT
CDR3: CASSGGTPGPYNSPHHF
D: NA
size: NA
J: TRBJ1-6
V: TRBV6-5

DNA: TGTGCCAGCAGTCCAACAGGGAAGGGCTACGAGCAGTACTTC
CDR3: CASSPTGKGYEQYF
D: NA
size: NA
J: TRBJ2-7
V: TRBV12-3/TRBV12-4

DNA: TGTGCCAGCAGTTATAATCAGGACTTGACAGATACGCAGTATTTT
CDR3: CASSYNQDLTDTQYF
D: NA
size: many
J: TRBJ2-3
V: TRBV6-6

DNA: TGTGCCAGCAGCACGGGGAACTCTGGAAACACCATATATTTT
CDR3: CASSTGNSGNTIYF
D: NA
size: few
J: TRBJ1-3
V: TRBV9

DNA: TGTGCCAGCAGCTTAGCGGCCCCCCTTACTAGCGGGGGCCACTACGAGCAGTACTTC
CDR3: CASSLAAPLTSGGHYEQYF
D: TRBD2
size: NA
J: TRBJ2-7
V: TRBV7-9

DNA: TGTGCCAGCACGGGAGACTCCATAACGGGCAATCAGCCCCAGCATTTT
CDR3: CASTGDSITGNQPQHF
D: NA
size: NA
J: TRBJ1-5
V: TRBV28

DNA: TGTGCCAGCAGCTTAATTACAACACCGCAAGAGACCCAGTACTTC
CDR3: CASSLITTPQETQYF
D: NA
size: few
J: TRBJ2-5
V: TRBV7-9

DNA: TGTGCCAGCAGCCCTAGGGACAGGGGTGGGGAGCAGTACTTC
CDR3: CASSPRDRGGEQYF
D: TRBD1
size: few
J: TRBJ2-7
V: TRBV14

DNA: TGTGCTAGCAGCGGACCCGGAGGGCTCGCCAACATCGGGGAGCTGTTTTTT
CDR3: CASSGPGGLANIGELFF
D: NA
size: NA
J: TRBJ2-2
V: TRBV7-7

DNA: TGTGCCAGCAGCGTTCAACCTAGCGGGAGGGCCCTGTATGACGAGCAGTACTTC
CDR3: CASSVQPSGRALYDEQYF
D: TRBD2
size: NA
J: TRBJ2-7
V: TRBV5-4

DNA: TGTGCCAGCAGCCACCTGGGACAGCGGCCCTACGAGCAGTACTTC
CDR3: CASSHLGQRPYEQYF
D: TRBD1
size: many
J: TRBJ2-7
V: TRBV5-4

DNA: TGTGCCAGCAGTTCTGACGGACGGAACGGTTACGAGCAGTACTTC
CDR3: CASSSDGRNGYEQYF
D: NA
size: few
J: TRBJ2-7
V: TRBV12-3/TRBV12-4

DNA: TGTGCCCGCCGCGCCCGCCTCTTATACACTGCAGCTTTCTTT
CDR3: CARRARLLYTAAFF
D: NA
size: NA
J: TRBJ1-1
V: TRBV7-2

DNA: TGTGCCAGCAGTTTCCCGAGCTCCGGACTAGCGGGAGTTAAAGATACGCAGTATTTT
CDR3: CASSFPSSGLAGVKDTQYF
D: TRBD2
size: many
J: TRBJ2-3
V: TRBV28

DNA: TGTGCCAGCAGTTATAAGGATAGCAATCAGCCCCAGCATTTT
CDR3: CASSYKDSNQPQHF
D: NA
size: many
J: TRBJ1-5
V: TRBV6-2/TRBV6-3

DNA: TGTGCCAGCCGCCCCGAAACCTCCTACGAGCAGAACTTC
CDR3: CASRPETSYEQNF
D: NA
size: once
J: TRBJ2-7
V: TRBV6-2/TRBV6-3

DNA: TGCGCCAGCAGCCAAGTCGGAAGGGACTACACCGGGGAGCTGTTTTTT
CDR3: CASSQVGRDYTGELFF
D: NA
size: few
J: TRBJ2-2
V: TRBV4-1

DNA: TGTGCCAGCAGTTCCCTATTGGGACTAGCGGGAGGTTCACAAGAGACCCAGTACTTC
CDR3: CASSSLLGLAGGSQETQYF
D: TRBD2
size: NA
J: TRBJ2-5
V: TRBV27

DNA: TGTGCCAGCAGCAATCCCCCGGAGAACACTGAAGCTTTCTTT
CDR3: CASSNPPENTEAFF
D: NA
size: many
J: TRBJ1-1
V: TRBV7-9

DNA: TGTGCCAGCAGCCAACCAACAGGGACGGATCAGCCCCAGCATTTT
CDR3: CASSQPTGTDQPQHF
D: NA
size: many
J: TRBJ1-5
V: TRBV4-2

DNA: TGTGCCAGCAGCCGTACGACAGGGACGAGCACTGAACCTTTCTTT
CDR3: CASSRTTGTSTEPFF
D: TRBD1
size: NA
J: TRBJ1-1
V: TRBV14

DNA: TGTGCCAGCAGCCTTCTCAGGGGACACATGACGAACACTGAAGCTTTCTTT
CDR3: CASSLLRGHMTNTEAFF
D: NA
size: NA
J: TRBJ1-1
V: TRBV5-3

DNA: TGTGCCAGCAGCCAAGACGTGGGACAGGGCGAGGACGAGCAGTACTTC
CDR3: CASSQDVGQGEDEQYF
D: TRBD1
size: many
J: TRBJ2-7
V: TRBV3-1

DNA: TGTGCCAGTACTCAGGGTAGCTCCTACAATGAGCAGTTCTTC
CDR3: CASTQGSSYNEQFF
D: NA
size: NA
J: TRBJ2-1
V: TRBV19

DNA: TGCGCCAGCAGCTTGGGTCCTGGCGCAGGGACCTCTGGGGCCAACGTCCTGACTTTC
CDR3: CASSLGPGAGTSGANVLTF
D: NA
size: few
J: TRBJ2-6
V: TRBV5-1

DNA: TGTGCCAGCTACGGGGCTGGCGAGACCCAGTACTTC
CDR3: CASYGAGETQYF
D: NA
size: NA
J: TRBJ2-5
V: TRBV18

DNA: TGCGCCAGCAGCCAAGACCGACAGGGCGCTAGCTCCTACGCGCAGTACTTC
CDR3: CASSQDRQGASSYAQYF
D: TRBD1
size: NA
J: TRBJ2-7
V: TRBV4-3

DNA: TGCAGTGCTAGAGGGGGGCATTACACTGAAGCTTTCTTT
CDR3: CSARGGHYTEAFF
D: NA
size: NA
J: TRBJ1-1
V: TRBV20-1

DNA: TGTGCCTCCGGTCGGGGGGGCACAGATACGCAGTATTTT
CDR3: CASGRGGTDTQYF
D: TRBD2
size: NA
J: TRBJ2-3
V: TRBV30

DNA: TGTGCCTGGACAGGGGGGCCCTACAATGAGCAGTTCTTC
CDR3: CAWTGGPYNEQFF
D: NA
size: NA
J: TRBJ2-1
V: TRBV30

DNA: TGTGCCAGCAGCGACGTGGGGGCTAGCTTAGGCGACATTCAGTACTTC
CDR3: CASSDVGASLGDIQYF
D: NA
size: few
J: TRBJ2-4
V: TRBV7-2

DNA: TGTGCCAGCAGTGCATTCGGCCCCTCCGGGACAGCAGAGAGCTACACCTTC
CDR3: CASSAFGPSGTAESYTF
D: TRBD1
size: NA
J: TRBJ1-2
V: TRBV27

DNA: TGTGCCAGCAGTGAATATGAAGGACAGGGACAAGAGACCCAGTACTTC
CDR3: CASSEYEGQGQETQYF
D: TRBD1
size: few
J: TRBJ2-5
V: TRBV25-1

DNA: TGTGCCACTGCCTGGACAGGGAGCTATAATTCACCCCTCCACTTT
CDR3: CATAWTGSYNSPLHF
D: TRBD1
size: few
J: TRBJ1-6
V: TRBV19

DNA: TGTGCCAGCAGCTTAGAGTGGCCGGGGGAACAAGAGACCCAGTACTTC
CDR3: CASSLEWPGEQETQYF
D: NA
size: many
J: TRBJ2-5
V: TRBV11-2

DNA: TGCGCCAGCAGCCAAGAGGCTCCCGGGTCGGGTCAGCCCCAGCATTTT
CDR3: CASSQEAPGSGQPQHF
D: NA
size: few
J: TRBJ1-5
V: TRBV4-3

DNA: TGTGCCAGCAGCTTAGTTTCCGACCCCTTTAACACAGATACGCAGTATTTT
CDR3: CASSLVSDPFNTDTQYF
D: NA
size: NA
J: TRBJ2-3
V: TRBV11-2

DNA: TGCGCCAGCAGCCAGAGGGGACTAGCGGGGACAGATACGCAGTATTTT
CDR3: CASSQRGLAGTDTQYF
D: TRBD2
size: many
J: TRBJ2-3
V: TRBV4-1

DNA: TGTGCCAGCAGCCAAGGGACAGTCAGCACAGATACGCAGTATTTT
CDR3: CASSQGTVSTDTQYF
D: TRBD1
size: NA
J: TRBJ2-3
V: TRBV7-9

DNA: TGCAGTGCTAGTAGTGACAGGGCCTATGAGCAGTTCTTC
CDR3: CSASSDRAYEQFF
D: TRBD1
size: NA
J: TRBJ2-1
V: TRBV20-1

DNA: TGCGCCAGCAGCCAAGAGCAGGGGGACTCTTTGGGGTCCGGGGAGCTGTTTTTT
CDR3: CASSQEQGDSLGSGELFF
D: NA
size: few
J: TRBJ2-2
V: TRBV4-3